The next 18 T cell receptor beta chains were all read from a single sample in a study of blood T cell repertoires in COVID-19. The method was immunoSEQ multiplex PCR; TCRdb's version includes in-frame clones alone and lacks a portion of them. The sample holds more than 200,000 clones; around 90% are singletons and the top ten take under 2%. The specimen was peripheral blood. All receptors come from a man aged 70 or older with acute or convalescent COVID-19.

Remarks on this clone: Additional DNA sequences in this sample encode the identical CDR3. The chain employs TRBV18 and TRBJ1-1, with a tentative D call TRBD1 (6 bases). The CDR3 extends over 15 amino acids. V was clipped by 3 bases and J by 1 base, with 12 bases between them. Germline V lookup: CDR1 KGHSH, CDR2 LQKENI. CDR3 DNA: TGTGCCAGCTCACCCGCGACAGGACCGAACACTGAAGCTTTCTTT. Translating it yields CASSPATGPNTEAFF. The full variable domain, completed using reference TRBV18 and TRBJ1-1, is NAGVMQNPRHLVRRRGQEARLRCSPMKGHSHVYWYRQLPEEGLKFMVYLQKENIIDESGMPKERFSAEFPKEGPSILRIQQVVRGDSAAYFCASSPATGPNTEAFFGQGTRLTVV.

This chain joins TRBV7-9 and TRBJ2-7, with 7 nucleotides matching TRBD1. The germline V gene encodes CDR1 SEHNR and CDR2 FQNEAQ (reference sequence). The J segment lost 0 bases and the V segment lost 5 bases, leaving 4 bases of the junction unmatched. There are 14 residues in the CDR3. CDR3 coding DNA: TGTGCCAGCAGCGCAACAGGGGCCTCCTACGAGCAGTACTTC. It translates to CASSATGASYEQYF.

This clone was observed once. The chain couples TRBV10-1 to TRBJ2-7; 12 bases are a match to TRBD1. The CDR3 is made up of 17 amino acids. The trim removed 1 base at V and 6 bases at J, leaving 10 bases unmatched. Germline V lookup: CDR1 WNHNN, CDR2 SYGVQD (reference sequence). CDR3 protein: CASSEFSGTGGAGEQYF. The DNA of the CDR3 is TGCGCCAGCAGTGAGTTTAGTGGGACAGGGGGCGCCGGCGAGCAGTACTTC.

The chain is built from TRBV5-1 and TRBJ1-1; D is ambiguous. Germline values: CDR1 SGHRS, CDR2 YFSETQ. The CDR3 spans 15 residues. V lost 1 base and J lost 1, with 11 bases in between. CDR3: CASSLRHGENTEAFF. Written as DNA, the CDR3 is TGCGCCAGCAGCTTGAGGCACGGAGAGAACACTGAAGCTTTCTTT.

This rearrangement joins TRBV3-1 (or the pseudogene TRBV3-2) to TRBJ2-3; D call uncertain. The CDR3 is 16 residues long. Trimming took 1 base from V and 0 from J, leaving 11 bases between them. Germline V CDR1 and CDR2: LGHDT, YNNKEL (reference sequence). The CDR3 reads CASSQAWAYSTDTQYF. The CDR3 nucleotides are TGTGCCAGCAGCCAAGCCTGGGCTTATAGCACAGATACGCAGTATTTT.

This clone came up once. The genes are TRBV2 and TRBJ2-3; 10 nucleotides line up with TRBD2. The CDR3 contains 15 residues. Germline V gene data show CDR1 as SNHLY and CDR2 as FYNNEI. Trimming at V came to 7 bases and at J to 0 bases, leaving 4 bases not matched to a gene. The CDR3 protein is CASTWTSGSTDTQYF. CDR3 in DNA: TGTGCCAGCACCTGGACTAGCGGTAGCACAGATACGCAGTATTTT.

The CDR3 DNA is TGTGCCAGCAGTTTAGGTAGCGGGAGTAACGGTGAGCAGTTCTTC. Translated, it gives CASSLGSGSNGEQFF. The chain joins TRBV27 to TRBJ2-1; 9 nucleotides line up with TRBD2. The V and J ends lost 2 bases and 9 bases, in that order; junction bases with no gene match: 8. The CDR3 loop spans 15 amino acids. Germline CDR1 reads MNHEY; CDR2 reads SMNVEV (reference sequence).

The genes are TRBV5-1 and TRBJ2-1; 12 bases map to TRBD2. With 4 bases clipped from V and 8 bases from J, the junction kept 13 bases outside the gene matches. Germline CDR1 and CDR2: SGHRS and YFSETQ. This CDR3 region has 17 residues. This CDR3 is CASSPGTTSGSMHEQFF. The CDR3 DNA reads as TGCGCCAGCAGCCCCGGGACGACTAGCGGGAGTATGCATGAGCAGTTCTTC.

The chain carries TRBV19 and TRBJ1-3; 7 bases map to TRBD1. CDR3 length: 15 amino acids. Germline CDR1 reads LNHDA; CDR2 reads SQIVND (reference sequence). Unmatched junction bases numbered 6, after V lost 7 bases and J lost 0 bases. CDR3 region: CASTEAGGSGNTIYF. Written as DNA, the CDR3 is TGTGCCAGTACCGAAGCAGGGGGCTCTGGAAACACCATATATTTT.

V and J are TRBV10-3 and TRBJ1-5; 7 bases align to TRBD1. Germline CDR1 reads ENHRY; CDR2 reads SYGVKD. Trimming cost V 2 bases and J 6 bases; bases outside gene matches: 7. The CDR3 has 15 amino acids. CDR3 nucleotide sequence: TGTGCCATCAGTGAGACCGACAGGGCCAGTCAGCCCCAGCATTTT. This encodes CAISETDRASQPQHF.

The chain carries TRBV5-7 and TRBJ2-1; TRBD2 agrees at 12 bases. TRBV5-7 is treated as an ORF (open reading frame) with a function not yet certain. The junction had 6 bases not matched to a gene; V was cut back by 3 bases and J by 2 bases. This CDR3 contains 17 residues. The chain's CDR3 is CASSSGLAGPTYNEQFF. Here the CDR3 DNA reads TGTGCCAGCAGCTCAGGACTAGCGGGGCCCACCTACAATGAGCAGTTCTTC.

Points on this clone: The same CDR3 arises from other DNA sequences in this sample as well. The rearrangement links TRBV6-2 or TRBV6-3 to TRBJ2-7; D gene uncertain. Trimming cost V 2 bases and J 4 bases, with 3 bases left between them. This CDR3 has 11 amino acids. From germline, CDR1 is MNHEY and CDR2 SVGEGT. The CDR3 nucleotides read TGTGCCAGCAGTTACCTTTACGAGCAGTACTTC. Its translation: CASSYLYEQYF.

The V call is TRBV27, the J call TRBJ1-6; D might be TRBD1 (6 bases). The CDR3 is made up of 16 amino acids. With 6 bases removed from V and 10 bases from J, the gap between germline ends came to 22 bases. Germline V gives CDR1 MNHEY, CDR2 SMNVEV (reference sequence). The DNA of the CDR3 is TGTGCCAGCAGCTTAGGCCGCCGGAACAGGGACTCACCCCTCCACTTT. Amino acid sequence: CASSLGRRNRDSPLHF.

The chain uses TRBV9 and TRBJ1-1, with D unclear. V lost 4 bases and J 3 bases, leaving 16 bases between the germline ends. The CDR3 spans 15 residues. The V gene's germline CDR1 is SGDLS and CDR2 YYNGEE. DNA for the CDR3: TGTGCCAGCAGCCCCTCCGGGTGGAGCGACACTGAAGCTTTCTTT. It translates to CASSPSGWSDTEAFF. Full variable domain (missing parts from reference TRBV9 and TRBJ1-1): DSGVTQTPKHLITATGQRVTLRCSPRSGDLSVYWYQQSLDQGLQFLIQYYNGEERAKGNILERFSAQQFPDLHSELNLSSLELGDSALYFCASSPSGWSDTEAFFGQGTRLTVV.

The chain carries TRBV30 and TRBJ2-7; TRBD2 matches at 9 bases. Trimming took 3 bases from V and 3 from J; bases not matched to a gene: 9. The CDR3 extends over 15 amino acids. Germline CDR1 reads GTSNPN; CDR2 reads SVGIG (reference sequence). CDR3 nucleotide sequence: TGTGCCTGGAGGTTCCCGGGAGCGGGGGGCTACGAGCAGTACTTC. Protein sequence: CAWRFPGAGGYEQYF.

The rearrangement joins TRBV7-3 to TRBJ2-5, with TRBD1 as a possible D gene (5 bases). The CDR3 has 15 residues. V lost 1 base to trimming and J lost 1 base, with 10 bases between them. Per the germline V gene, CDR1 is SGHTA and CDR2 is FQGTGA. CDR3 coding DNA: TGTGCCAGCAGCTTAAAGTTGGGGCCCCAAGAGACCCAGTACTTC. Translated: CASSLKLGPQETQYF. Together with reference TRBV7-3 and TRBJ2-5, the CDR3 gives the full variable domain: GAGVSQTPSNKVTEKGKYVELRCDPISGHTALYWYRQSLGQGPEFLIYFQGTGAADDSGLPNDRFFAVRPEGSVSTLKIQRTERGDSAVYLCASSLKLGPQETQYFGPGTRLLVL.

The rearrangement links TRBV7-3 to TRBJ2-2, with D hard to call. Germline V lookup: CDR1 SGHTA, CDR2 FQGTGA. The CDR3 length is 13 residues. V was trimmed by 5 bases and J by 0 bases, leaving 4 bases between them. As DNA, the CDR3 is TGTGCCAGCAGCGAGTCGAACACCGGGGAGCTGTTTTTT. It translates to CASSESNTGELFF.

This clone showed up just once. The sample carries other DNA sequences with the same CDR3. This chain connects TRBV5-1 to TRBJ2-7, with 7 bases matching TRBD1. The V segment lost 4 bases and the J segment 4 bases; nucleotides outside the gene matches: 2. The germline V gene encodes CDR1 SGHRS and CDR2 YFSETQ. The length of the CDR3 is 12 residues. CDR3 sequence reads: CASSRDSYEQYF. CDR3 in DNA: TGCGCCAGCAGCCGGGACAGTTACGAGCAGTACTTC.